Listed below are T cell receptor beta chains from one sample, sequenced in a study of OX40 agonist ivuxolimab in advanced cancers. TCRdb's table, derived via immunoSEQ multiplex PCR, lists solely in-frame clones and lacks some. The sample yields 35,000 to 40,000 clones, about 87% seen once. Sequenced here: CD4+ or CD8+ T cells sorted from blood, sampled in a trial of the OX40 agonist ivuxolimab. These receptors came from an adult with an advanced solid tumor such as melanoma, head and neck, liver or kidney cancer. The CDR3 runs from the conserved cysteine through the conserved F or W. Fields, in order: V gene, J gene, clone size, CDR3 protein. The listing skips clone size in some rows; elsewhere it reads once, few, many or a size class.

>TRBV4-2|TRBJ2-1|-
CASSPGGSNNEQFF
>TRBV6-4|TRBJ2-1|-
CASSDERVSGEQFF
>TRBV2|TRBJ2-3|-
CASALRRRDTDTQYF
>TRBV9|TRBJ2-3|-
CASSPRLATSTDTQYF
>TRBV6-5|TRBJ1-1|-
CASSNMARAEAFF
>TRBV5-4|TRBJ2-4|-
CASSRASQGGNIQYF
>TRBV30|TRBJ2-1|-
CAWMGLAGGEQFF
>TRBV6-1|TRBJ2-2|-
CASSEGALNTGELFF
>TRBV5-6|TRBJ2-1|once
CASSLALNEQFF
>TRBV5-1|TRBJ2-4|-
CASSSFLNRTAKNIQYF
>TRBV2|TRBJ2-5|-
CAGRDGGETQYF
>TRBV27|TRBJ1-2|-
CASRHDHYGYTF
>TRBV19|TRBJ1-3|-
CASSIQASGNTIYF
>TRBV18|TRBJ1-1|-
CASSPAGQGTEAFF
>TRBV27|TRBJ2-1|-
CASSTSSGRRGEQFF
>TRBV5-1|TRBJ2-2|-
CASSELGANTGELFF
>TRBV7-2|TRBJ1-3|-
CASSPAGYGNTIYF
>TRBV5-1|TRBJ1-2|-
CASGAVGAYGYTF
>TRBV11-1|TRBJ2-7|few
CASSSLPGTGVDNEQYF
>TRBV6-6|TRBJ2-2|-
CATDGRGPNTGELFF
>TRBV7-3|TRBJ2-1|medium-sized
CASSLIQGGGNEQFF
>TRBV6-1|TRBJ1-1|-
CASSVEGAPTEAFF
>TRBV2|TRBJ1-6|-
CASSEPRRVGAYNSPLHF
>TRBV6-1|TRBJ2-2|-
CASRRSQGVGELFF
>TRBV7-9|TRBJ2-2|-
CASSEGPPANTGELFF
>TRBV4-1|TRBJ2-3|-
CASSQEGGGTDTQYF
>TRBV18|TRBJ2-5|-
CASSPEQTQYF
>TRBV4-2|TRBJ2-1|-
CASSQVEGGASDEQFF
>TRBV5-4|TRBJ2-6|-
CASSEQGAQGANVLTF
>TRBV5-8|TRBJ1-4|-
CASSAGQGVEKLFF
>TRBV7-3|TRBJ2-6|-
CASSLRSGGSPGANVLTF
>TRBV19|TRBJ1-1|-
CASSDRAGNMNTEAFF
>TRBV7-3|TRBJ2-1|-
CASSARKQNNEQFF
>TRBV2|TRBJ2-6|-
CASRPGGWPGANVLTF
>TRBV7-9|TRBJ2-1|once
CASSPDGGFTYNEQFF
>TRBV29-1|TRBJ1-1|once
CSATALSLNTEAFF
>TRBV5-4|TRBJ2-3|-
CASSKGGPTDTQYF
>TRBV7-9|-|once
CASSLQGYEQYF
>TRBV7-9|TRBJ1-5|-
CASSTGTGPQPQHF
>TRBV2|TRBJ2-1|few
CASNLSRDRGPNEQFF
>TRBV19|TRBJ1-5|-
CASSRQGYQPQHF
>TRBV6-5|TRBJ1-1|-
CASSTTGTGNLKAFF
>TRBV2|TRBJ2-4|-
CASSDVWPKNIQYF